This T cell receptor (beta chain) derives from a study of T cells in Graves' hyperthyroidism and ophthalmopathy. General study points: Most clonotypes that expanded in the thyroid above 0.001 also showed up in blood. From stable hyperthyroidism, ophthalmopathy was separated by a 13 V-J model.

Recently diagnosed hyperthyroidism of less than 2 months' duration affected patients aged 18 to 65. This clonotype was counted many times. Its cognate antigen is unknown. Trimming removed 0 bases from V and 5 bases from J; junction bases left unmatched: 11. Germline V gives CDR1 SGHAT, CDR2 FQDESV (reference sequence). The CDR3 spans 17 residues. Authors of the study amplified TCR beta CDR3 regions from RNA transcripts. HTBI primers were employed in a first-round RT-PCR of the TCR CDR3. TCRdb processed the multiplex PCR reads anew with MiXCR; each CDR3 protein has one entry. The data hold 730,000 or so distinct CDR3 sequences, with 18% observed a single time.

Material: blood. The genes are TRBV11-1 and TRBJ2-7; 9 bases match TRBD1. The TCR originated in a woman in her forties or fifties with Graves' hyperthyroidism that later progressed to Graves' ophthalmopathy. CDR3 sequence: CASSLAPWTGVVNEQYF. In nucleotides, the CDR3 is TGTGCCAGCAGCTTAGCACCTTGGACAGGGGTTGTCAACGAGCAGTACTTC.